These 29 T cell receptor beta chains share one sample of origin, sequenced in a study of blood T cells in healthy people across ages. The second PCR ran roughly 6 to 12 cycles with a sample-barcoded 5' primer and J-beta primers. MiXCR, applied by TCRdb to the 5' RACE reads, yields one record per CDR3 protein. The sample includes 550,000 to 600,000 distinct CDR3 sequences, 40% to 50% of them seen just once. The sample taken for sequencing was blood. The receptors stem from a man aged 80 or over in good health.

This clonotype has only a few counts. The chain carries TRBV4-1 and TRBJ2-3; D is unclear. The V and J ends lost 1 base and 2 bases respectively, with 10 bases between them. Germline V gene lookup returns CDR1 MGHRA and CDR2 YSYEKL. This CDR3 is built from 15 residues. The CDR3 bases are TGCGCCAGCAGCCAAGTTGGGCTAACCACAGATACGCAGTATTTT. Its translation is CASSQVGLTTDTQYF.

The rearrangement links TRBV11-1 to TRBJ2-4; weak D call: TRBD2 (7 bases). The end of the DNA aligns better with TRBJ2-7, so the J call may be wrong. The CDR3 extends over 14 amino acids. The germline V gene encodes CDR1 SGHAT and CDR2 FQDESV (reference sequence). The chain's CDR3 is CASSVMRGHYEQYF. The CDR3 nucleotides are TGTGCCAGCAGCGTCATGCGGGGGCACTACGAGCAGTACTTC.

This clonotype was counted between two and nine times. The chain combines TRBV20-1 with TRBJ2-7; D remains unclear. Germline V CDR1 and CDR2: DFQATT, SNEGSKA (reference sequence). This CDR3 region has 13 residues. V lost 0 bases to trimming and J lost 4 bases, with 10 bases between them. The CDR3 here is CSARDGVGYEQYF. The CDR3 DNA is TGCAGTGCTAGAGATGGAGTAGGGTACGAGCAGTACTTC.

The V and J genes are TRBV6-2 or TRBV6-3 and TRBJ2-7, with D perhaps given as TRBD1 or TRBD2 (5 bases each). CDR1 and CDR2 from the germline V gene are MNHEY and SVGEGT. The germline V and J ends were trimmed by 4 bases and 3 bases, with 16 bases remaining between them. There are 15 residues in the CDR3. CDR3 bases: TGTGCCAGCAGTTCTGAGGGGCGTAATATCTACGAGCAGTACTTC. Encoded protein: CASSSEGRNIYEQYF.

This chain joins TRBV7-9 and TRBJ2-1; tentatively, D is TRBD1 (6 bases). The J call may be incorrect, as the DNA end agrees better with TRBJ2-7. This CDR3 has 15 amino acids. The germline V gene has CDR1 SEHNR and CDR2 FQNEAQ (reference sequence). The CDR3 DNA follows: TGTGCCAGCAGCCCGGACAGAAACTCCTACAATGAGCAGTACTTC. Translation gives CASSPDRNSYNEQYF.

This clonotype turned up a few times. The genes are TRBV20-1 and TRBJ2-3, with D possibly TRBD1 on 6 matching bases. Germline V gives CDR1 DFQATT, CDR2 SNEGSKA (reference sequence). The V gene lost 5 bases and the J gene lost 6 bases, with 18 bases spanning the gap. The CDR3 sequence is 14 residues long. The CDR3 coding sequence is TGCAGTGCTGGGGGCCAATTCGGGTGGGATACGCAGTATTTT. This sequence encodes CSAGGQFGWDTQYF.

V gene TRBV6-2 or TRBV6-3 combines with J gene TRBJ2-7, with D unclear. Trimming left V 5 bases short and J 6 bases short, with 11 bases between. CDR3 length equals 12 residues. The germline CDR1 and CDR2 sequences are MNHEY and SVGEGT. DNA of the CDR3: TGTGCCAGCAGTATTGCTGGGATCGAGCAGTACTTC. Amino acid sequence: CASSIAGIEQYF.

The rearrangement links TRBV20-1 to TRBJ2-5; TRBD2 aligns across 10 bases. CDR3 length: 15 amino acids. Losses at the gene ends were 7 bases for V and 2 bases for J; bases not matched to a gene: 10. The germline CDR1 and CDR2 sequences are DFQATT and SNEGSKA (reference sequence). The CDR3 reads CSVTRLLAGQETQYF. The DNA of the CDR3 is TGCAGTGTAACGAGGCTACTAGCGGGGCAAGAGACCCAGTACTTC.

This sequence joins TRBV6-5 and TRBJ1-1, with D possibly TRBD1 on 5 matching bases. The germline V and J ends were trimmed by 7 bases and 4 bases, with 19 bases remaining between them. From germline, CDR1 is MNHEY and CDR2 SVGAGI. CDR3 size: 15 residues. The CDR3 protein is CASTTTGAGGTEAFF. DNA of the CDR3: TGTGCCAGCACGACAACCGGGGCCGGGGGCACTGAAGCTTTCTTT.

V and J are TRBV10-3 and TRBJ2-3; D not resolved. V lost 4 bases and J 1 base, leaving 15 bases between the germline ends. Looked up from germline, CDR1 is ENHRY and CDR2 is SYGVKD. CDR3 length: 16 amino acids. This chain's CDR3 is CAISASPSSRTDTQYF. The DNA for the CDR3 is TGTGCCATCAGTGCTTCACCCAGCAGCCGCACAGATACGCAGTATTTT.

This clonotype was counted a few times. The CDR3 sequence: CASSLGFSGASTDTQYF. CDR3 in DNA: TGCGCCAGCAGCTTGGGGTTTAGCGGGGCTAGCACAGATACGCAGTATTTT. V gene TRBV5-1 combines with J gene TRBJ2-3; TRBD2 matches 8 bases. CDR3 length equals 17 residues. Germline V gene sequence: CDR1 SGHRS, CDR2 YFSETQ. Trimming cost V 0 bases and J 0 bases; bases outside gene matches: 6. Together with reference TRBV5-1 and TRBJ2-3, the CDR3 gives the full variable domain: KAGVTQTPRYLIKTRGQQVTLSCSPISGHRSVSWYQQTPGQGLQFLFEYFSETQRNKGNFPGRFSGRQFSNSRSEMNVSTLELGDSALYLCASSLGFSGASTDTQYFGPGTRLTVL.

CDR3 sequence reads: CASTQSGYYEQYF. Written as DNA, the CDR3 is TGTGCCAGCACCCAAAGCGGCTACTACGAGCAGTACTTC. This sequence joins TRBV6-2 or TRBV6-3 and TRBJ2-7; D may be TRBD2 (5 bases). The CDR3 is 13 amino acids. Per germline, CDR1 MNHEY and CDR2 SVGEGT. The V end lost 7 bases, the J end lost 3 bases, and 13 bases lay between the germline ends.

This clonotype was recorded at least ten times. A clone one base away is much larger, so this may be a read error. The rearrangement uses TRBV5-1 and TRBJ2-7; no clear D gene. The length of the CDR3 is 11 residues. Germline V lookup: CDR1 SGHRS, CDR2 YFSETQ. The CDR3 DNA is TGTGCCAGCAGCTTAGGGCACGAGCAGTACTTC. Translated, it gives CASSLGHEQYF. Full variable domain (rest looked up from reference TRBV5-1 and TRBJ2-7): KAGVTQTPRYLIKTRGQQVTLSCSPISGHRSVSWYQQTPGQGLQFLFEYFSETQRNKGNFPGRFSGRQFSNSRSEMNVSTLELGDSALYLCASSLGHEQYFGPGTRLTVT.

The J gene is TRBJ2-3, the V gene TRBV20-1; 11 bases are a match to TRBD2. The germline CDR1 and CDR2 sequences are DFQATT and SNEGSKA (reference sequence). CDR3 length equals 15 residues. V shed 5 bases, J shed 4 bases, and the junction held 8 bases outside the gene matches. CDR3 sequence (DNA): TGCAGTGCTCCCCCGACTAGCGGGATACCAGATACGCAGTATTTT. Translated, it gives CSAPPTSGIPDTQYF.

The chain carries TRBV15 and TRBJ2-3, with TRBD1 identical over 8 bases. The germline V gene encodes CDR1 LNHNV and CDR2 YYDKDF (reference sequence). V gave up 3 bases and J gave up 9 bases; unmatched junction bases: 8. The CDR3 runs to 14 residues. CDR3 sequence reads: CATSRGDRWGTQYF. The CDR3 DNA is TGTGCCACCAGCAGGGGGGACAGGTGGGGCACGCAGTATTTT.

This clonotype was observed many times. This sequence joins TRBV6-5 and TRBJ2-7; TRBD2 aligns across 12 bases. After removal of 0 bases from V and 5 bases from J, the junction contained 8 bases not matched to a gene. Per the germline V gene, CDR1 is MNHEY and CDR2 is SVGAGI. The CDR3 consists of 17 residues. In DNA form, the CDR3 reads TGTGCCAGCAGTTACTCGCTCCCTAGCGGGAGGGCCCACGAGCAGTACTTC. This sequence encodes CASSYSLPSGRAHEQYF.

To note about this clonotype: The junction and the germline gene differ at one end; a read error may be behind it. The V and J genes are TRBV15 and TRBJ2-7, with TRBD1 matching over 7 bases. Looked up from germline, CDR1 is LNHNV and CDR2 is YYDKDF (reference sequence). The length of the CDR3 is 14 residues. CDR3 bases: TGTACCACCAGCAGACCCGGGACAGTTGACGAGCAGTACTTC. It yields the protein CTTSRPGTVDEQYF.

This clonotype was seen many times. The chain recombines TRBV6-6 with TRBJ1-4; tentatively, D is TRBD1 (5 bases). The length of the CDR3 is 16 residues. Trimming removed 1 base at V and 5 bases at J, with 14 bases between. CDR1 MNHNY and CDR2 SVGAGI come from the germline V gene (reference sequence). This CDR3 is CASSYYETAPNEKLFF. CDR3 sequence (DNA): TGTGCCAGCAGTTACTATGAGACAGCGCCGAATGAAAAACTGTTTTTT.

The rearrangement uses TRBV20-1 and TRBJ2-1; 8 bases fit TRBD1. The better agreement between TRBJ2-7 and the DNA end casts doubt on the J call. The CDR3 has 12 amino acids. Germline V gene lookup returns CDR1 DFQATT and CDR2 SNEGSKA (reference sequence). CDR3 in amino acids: CSAPQGGYEQYF. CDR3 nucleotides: TGCAGTGCTCCACAGGGGGGCTACGAGCAGTACTTC.

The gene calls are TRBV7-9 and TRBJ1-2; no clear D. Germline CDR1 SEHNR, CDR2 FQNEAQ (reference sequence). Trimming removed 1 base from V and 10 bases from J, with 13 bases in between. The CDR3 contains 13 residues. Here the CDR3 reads CASSLDSASAYTF. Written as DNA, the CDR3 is TGTGCCAGCAGCTTAGACTCGGCGTCGGCCTACACCTTC.

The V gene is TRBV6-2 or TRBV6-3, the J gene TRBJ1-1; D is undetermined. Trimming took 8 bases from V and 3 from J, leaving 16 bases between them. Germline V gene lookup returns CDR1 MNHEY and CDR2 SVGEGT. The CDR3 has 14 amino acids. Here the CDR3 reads CASSTPVGYTEAFF. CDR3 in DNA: TGTGCCAGCTCGACCCCAGTCGGTTACACTGAAGCTTTCTTT.

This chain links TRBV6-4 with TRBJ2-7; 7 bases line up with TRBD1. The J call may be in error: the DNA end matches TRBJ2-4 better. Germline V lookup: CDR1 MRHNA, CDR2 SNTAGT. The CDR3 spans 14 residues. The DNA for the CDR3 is TGTGCCAGCCTGACAGGGCGAGGCAAAAACATTCAGTACTTC. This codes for CASLTGRGKNIQYF.

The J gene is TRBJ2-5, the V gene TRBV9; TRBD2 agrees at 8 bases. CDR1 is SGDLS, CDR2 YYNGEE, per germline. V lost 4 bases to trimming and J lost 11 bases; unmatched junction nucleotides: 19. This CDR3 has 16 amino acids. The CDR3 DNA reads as TGTGCCAGCAGCCCACGGGAGGGGGGGCTCCGAAATGAGCAGTACTTC. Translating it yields CASSPREGGLRNEQYF.

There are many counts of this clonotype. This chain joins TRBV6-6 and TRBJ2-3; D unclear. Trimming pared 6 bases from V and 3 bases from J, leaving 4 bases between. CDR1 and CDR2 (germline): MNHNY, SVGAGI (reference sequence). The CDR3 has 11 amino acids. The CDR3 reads CASRTTDTQYF. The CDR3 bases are TGTGCCAGCAGAACGACAGATACGCAGTATTTT.

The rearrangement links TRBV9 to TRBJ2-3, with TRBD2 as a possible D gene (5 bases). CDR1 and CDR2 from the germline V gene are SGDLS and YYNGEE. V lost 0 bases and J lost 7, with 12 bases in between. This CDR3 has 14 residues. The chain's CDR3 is CASSVAGNENTQYF. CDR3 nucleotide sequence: TGTGCCAGCAGCGTAGCGGGGAATGAGAATACGCAGTATTTT.

The CDR3 region is CASSQAGQRGSYEQYF. In DNA form, the CDR3 reads TGCGCCAGCAGCCAAGCGGGGCAAAGGGGGTCCTACGAGCAGTACTTC. The rearrangement links TRBV4-1 to TRBJ2-7, with D perhaps TRBD1 (6 bases). The germline V gene encodes CDR1 MGHRA and CDR2 YSYEKL. The CDR3 consists of 16 residues. V shed 1 base and J shed 1 base, with 14 bases lying between them.

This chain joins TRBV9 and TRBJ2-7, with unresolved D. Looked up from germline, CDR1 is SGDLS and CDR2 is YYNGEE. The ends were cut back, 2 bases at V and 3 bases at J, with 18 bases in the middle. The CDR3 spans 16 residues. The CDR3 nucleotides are TGTGCCAGCAGCGTGCTTCCCCCTAGAAGATACTACGAGCAGTACTTC. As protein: CASSVLPPRRYYEQYF.

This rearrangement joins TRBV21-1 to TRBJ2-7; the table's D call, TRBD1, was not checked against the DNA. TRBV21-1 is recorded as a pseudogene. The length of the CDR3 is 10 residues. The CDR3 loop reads CASKGSEQYF. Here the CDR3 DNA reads TGTGCCAGCAAGGGGTCCGAGCAGTACTTC.

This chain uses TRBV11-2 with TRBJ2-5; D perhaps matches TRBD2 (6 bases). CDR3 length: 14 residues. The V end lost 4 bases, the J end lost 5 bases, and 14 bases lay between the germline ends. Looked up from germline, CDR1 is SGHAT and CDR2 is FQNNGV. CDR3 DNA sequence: TGTGCCAGCAGCTCGGGACTGGGTTGGGAGACCCAGTACTTC. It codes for CASSSGLGWETQYF. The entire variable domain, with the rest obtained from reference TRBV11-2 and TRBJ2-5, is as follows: EAGVAQSPRYKIIEKRQSVAFWCNPISGHATLYWYQQILGQGPKLLIQFQNNGVVDDSQLPKDRFSAERLKGVDSTLKIQPAKLEDSAVYLCASSSGLGWETQYFGPGTRLLVL.